These T cell receptor beta chains were read from a single sample in a study of siplizumab effects on memory and regulatory T cells. The data were produced by immunoSEQ multiplex PCR, yet TCRdb's version contains in-frame clones alone and is incomplete. The sample holds 50,000 to 55,000 clones; approximately 97% are singletons and the top ten take approximately 0.59%. The sequencing sample was made of naive CD4+ T cells sorted from blood. The receptors derive from a human donor in good health. Both conserved end residues are part of each CDR3. Each record gives: D gene, V gene, J gene, CDR3 length, clone size, CDR3 protein, CDR3 DNA. A D gene is named only where the DNA matches it firmly. Clone size is given for some rows only: seen once, a few or many times, or a class if the clone is expanded.

D: TRBD1; V: TRBV27; J: TRBJ1-5; length: 16; size: NA; CDR3: CASSSRQGVSNQPQHF; DNA: TGTGCCAGCAGTTCCCGACAGGGGGTGAGCAATCAGCCCCAGCATTTT
D: TRBD1; V: TRBV28; J: TRBJ1-5; length: 15; size: few; CDR3: CASSFPGQSNQPQHF; DNA: TGTGCCAGCAGTTTTCCGGGACAGTCCAATCAGCCCCAGCATTTT
D: NA; V: TRBV14; J: TRBJ2-1; length: 15; size: NA; CDR3: CASSQVTSTYNEQFF; DNA: TGTGCCAGCAGCCAAGTCACTAGCACCTACAATGAGCAGTTCTTC
D: NA; V: TRBV6-5; J: TRBJ1-1; length: 13; size: NA; CDR3: CASIADGNTEAFF; DNA: TGTGCCAGCATCGCGGACGGGAACACTGAAGCTTTCTTT
D: NA; V: TRBV5-4; J: TRBJ2-1; length: 13; size: NA; CDR3: CASRSIVVNEQFF; DNA: TGTGCCAGCCGCTCGATCGTAGTTAATGAGCAGTTCTTC
D: TRBD1; V: TRBV14; J: TRBJ1-1; length: 14; size: NA; CDR3: CASSRLRGATEAFF; DNA: TGTGCCAGCAGCCGCCTCAGGGGGGCCACTGAAGCTTTCTTT
D: NA; V: TRBV6-1; J: TRBJ2-1; length: 13; size: NA; CDR3: CASTLDIPNEQFF; DNA: TGTGCCAGTACTCTAGACATTCCCAATGAGCAGTTCTTC
D: NA; V: TRBV10-3; J: TRBJ1-6; length: 13; size: NA; CDR3: CAISESRDSPLHF; DNA: TGTGCCATCAGTGAGTCCAGAGATTCACCCCTCCACTTT
D: NA; V: TRBV6-5; J: TRBJ2-4; length: 13; size: NA; CDR3: CASSRDGKNIQYF; DNA: TGTGCCAGCAGCAGGGACGGTAAAAACATTCAGTACTTC
D: TRBD2; V: TRBV7-3; J: TRBJ2-7; length: 14; size: NA; CDR3: CASSPAGRSYEQYF; DNA: TGTGCCAGCAGCCCAGCGGGACGCTCCTACGAGCAGTACTTC
D: TRBD2; V: TRBV7-9; J: TRBJ2-1; length: 16; size: NA; CDR3: CASSSTSAKAYNEQFF; DNA: TGTGCCAGCAGCTCGACTAGCGCAAAGGCCTACAATGAGCAGTTCTTC
D: TRBD1; V: TRBV18; J: TRBJ2-4; length: 14; size: NA; CDR3: CASSQQRQGDIQYF; DNA: TGTGCCAGCTCACAACAAAGACAGGGTGATATTCAGTACTTC
D: NA; V: TRBV5-1; J: TRBJ2-5; length: 15; size: NA; CDR3: CASSPNRPNQETQYF; DNA: TGCGCCAGCAGCCCTAATAGACCCAACCAAGAGACCCAGTACTTC
D: NA; V: TRBV7-8; J: TRBJ1-1; length: 13; size: NA; CDR3: CASSRGGLTEAFF; DNA: TGTGCCAGCAGCCGAGGGGGGCTTACTGAAGCTTTCTTT
D: TRBD2; V: TRBV6-1; J: TRBJ2-5; length: 17; size: once; CDR3: CASSGSGLAGESGTQYF; DNA: TGTGCCAGCAGTGGTTCCGGACTAGCGGGAGAGTCAGGGACCCAGTACTTC
D: NA; V: TRBV19; J: TRBJ2-7; length: 17; size: NA; CDR3: CASSRALGPELSYEQYF; DNA: TGTGCCAGTAGTAGGGCACTGGGGCCAGAGCTCTCCTACGAGCAGTACTTC
D: NA; V: TRBV1; J: TRBJ2-2; length: 14; size: NA; CDR3: CTSSPTGFTGELFF; DNA: TGCACCAGCAGCCCGACAGGGTTCACCGGGGAGCTGTTTTTT
D: NA; V: TRBV19; J: TRBJ1-5; length: 14; size: NA; CDR3: CASSFRPGPGPQHF; DNA: TGTGCCAGTAGTTTTCGGCCAGGGCCCGGGCCCCAGCATTTT
D: NA; V: TRBV5-6; J: TRBJ2-7; length: 12; size: NA; CDR3: CASSLTSYEQYF; DNA: TGTGCCAGCAGCTTGACCTCCTACGAGCAGTACTTC
D: TRBD2; V: TRBV19; J: TRBJ2-1; length: 17; size: NA; CDR3: CASSIPRTSGTYNEQFF; DNA: TGTGCCAGTAGTATCCCCCGGACTAGCGGAACCTACAATGAGCAGTTCTTC
D: NA; V: TRBV5-1; J: TRBJ2-1; length: 14; size: NA; CDR3: CASRPLGQLGEQFF; DNA: TGCGCCAGCAGGCCCCTAGGTCAGTTGGGTGAGCAGTTCTTC
D: TRBD1; V: TRBV9; J: TRBJ1-1; length: 15; size: few; CDR3: CASSAGGTAYTEAFF; DNA: TGTGCCAGCAGCGCAGGCGGGACAGCCTACACTGAAGCTTTCTTT
D: TRBD1; V: TRBV7-3; J: TRBJ2-6; length: 16; size: NA; CDR3: CASSLMTGPGANVLTF; DNA: TGTGCCAGCAGCTTAATGACAGGGCCTGGGGCCAACGTCCTGACTTTC
D: NA; V: TRBV25-1; J: TRBJ2-5; length: 16; size: NA; CDR3: CASSRHGGGARETQYF; DNA: TGTGCCAGCAGTCGACACGGGGGTGGGGCCCGGGAGACCCAGTACTTC
D: TRBD1; V: TRBV6-8; J: TRBJ2-7; length: 16; size: NA; CDR3: CASNLGDRGSRYEQYF; DNA: TGTGCCAGCAACCTGGGGGACAGGGGGAGTAGGTACGAGCAGTACTTC
D: TRBD2; V: TRBV10-3; J: TRBJ2-3; length: 14; size: NA; CDR3: CAIRASGSTDTQYF; DNA: TGTGCCATCAGGGCTAGCGGCAGCACAGATACGCAGTATTTT
D: NA; V: TRBV11-3; J: TRBJ2-1; length: 16; size: NA; CDR3: CASTGGRHPPWDEQFF; DNA: TGTGCCAGCACCGGCGGGCGACATCCGCCCTGGGATGAGCAGTTCTTC
D: NA; V: TRBV9; J: TRBJ2-6; length: 16; size: NA; CDR3: CASSVGNFAGANVLTF; DNA: TGTGCCAGCAGCGTAGGTAACTTCGCTGGGGCCAACGTCCTGACTTTC
D: NA; V: TRBV5-1; J: TRBJ1-1; length: 11; size: NA; CDR3: CASSIDTEAFF; DNA: TGCGCCAGCAGCATAGACACTGAAGCTTTCTTT
D: NA; V: TRBV7-9; J: TRBJ2-5; length: 15; size: NA; CDR3: CASSSDSGTPGTQYF; DNA: TGTGCCAGCAGCTCAGACTCCGGGACCCCGGGGACCCAGTACTTC
D: NA; V: TRBV10-1; J: TRBJ2-7; length: 14; size: NA; CDR3: CASSSGDPPYEQYF; DNA: TGCGCCAGCAGTTCTGGGGACCCACCCTACGAGCAGTACTTC
D: NA; V: TRBV19; J: TRBJ2-7; length: 13; size: NA; CDR3: CASSIHSSYEQYF; DNA: TGTGCCAGTAGTATCCACAGCTCCTACGAGCAGTACTTC
D: NA; V: TRBV19; J: TRBJ1-5; length: 13; size: NA; CDR3: CATELGGGQPQHF; DNA: TGTGCCACCGAATTGGGGGGAGGCCAGCCCCAGCATTTT
D: NA; V: TRBV7-2; J: TRBJ1-5; length: 14; size: NA; CDR3: CASSFEGQGQPQHF; DNA: TGTGCCAGCAGCTTCGAGGGACAAGGGCAGCCCCAGCATTTT
D: TRBD1; V: TRBV2; J: TRBJ1-3; length: 16; size: NA; CDR3: CASSEWEGASGNTIYF; DNA: TGTGCCAGCAGTGAATGGGAGGGGGCTTCCGGAAACACCATATATTTT
D: TRBD1; V: TRBV7-2; J: TRBJ1-4; length: 15; size: NA; CDR3: CASSPRQGSREKLFF; DNA: TGTGCCAGCAGCCCCCGACAGGGATCGAGAGAAAAACTGTTTTTT
D: TRBD1; V: TRBV2; J: TRBJ2-7; length: 12; size: NA; CDR3: CASRTGAYEQYF; DNA: TGTGCCAGCAGGACAGGGGCCTACGAGCAGTACTTC
D: NA; V: TRBV30; J: TRBJ1-3; length: 12; size: NA; CDR3: CAWSVNGNTIYF; DNA: TGTGCCTGGAGTGTAAATGGAAACACCATATATTTT
D: TRBD2; V: TRBV10-3; J: TRBJ2-7; length: 17; size: NA; CDR3: CAITAGTSGVRSYEQYF; DNA: TGTGCCATCACCGCAGGGACTAGCGGGGTGCGCTCCTACGAGCAGTACTTC
D: NA; V: TRBV12-5; J: TRBJ2-3; length: 13; size: NA; CDR3: CASGLTNTDTQYF; DNA: TGTGCTAGTGGTTTGACCAACACAGATACGCAGTATTTT
D: NA; V: TRBV6-1; J: TRBJ1-4; length: 13; size: NA; CDR3: CASRGRANEKLFF; DNA: TGTGCCAGCAGAGGGAGAGCTAATGAAAAACTGTTTTTT
D: NA; V: TRBV18; J: TRBJ1-1; length: 13; size: NA; CDR3: CASSSPQRTEAFF; DNA: TGTGCCAGCTCATCCCCACAGAGAACTGAAGCTTTCTTT
D: TRBD2; V: TRBV7-2; J: TRBJ2-7; length: 15; size: NA; CDR3: CASSSLTSGRHEQYF; DNA: TGTGCCAGCAGCTCGCTGACTAGCGGGAGGCACGAGCAGTACTTC
D: NA; V: TRBV19; J: TRBJ2-2; length: 14; size: NA; CDR3: CASSIARATGELFF; DNA: TGTGCCAGTAGTATAGCCAGGGCCACCGGGGAGCTGTTTTTT
D: TRBD1; V: TRBV15; J: TRBJ2-7; length: 14; size: NA; CDR3: CATSRGGTGEEQYF; DNA: TGTGCCACCAGCAGAGGAGGGACAGGGGAGGAGCAGTACTTC
D: NA; V: TRBV18; J: TRBJ1-1; length: 13; size: NA; CDR3: CASSPGLNTEAFF; DNA: TGTGCCAGCTCACCAGGGTTGAACACTGAAGCTTTCTTT
D: TRBD2; V: TRBV19; J: TRBJ2-2; length: 14; size: NA; CDR3: CATRGTSVTGELFF; DNA: TGTGCCACGAGGGGGACTAGTGTCACCGGGGAGCTGTTTTTT
D: NA; V: TRBV2; J: TRBJ1-1; length: 12; size: NA; CDR3: CASSQGYTEAFF; DNA: TGTGCCAGCAGTCAGGGATACACTGAAGCTTTCTTT
D: TRBD2; V: TRBV9; J: TRBJ2-1; length: 16; size: NA; CDR3: CASSVAPSGRAGEQFF; DNA: TGTGCCAGCAGCGTAGCCCCTAGCGGGAGGGCCGGGGAGCAGTTCTTC
D: NA; V: TRBV6-6; J: TRBJ2-2; length: 15; size: NA; CDR3: CASSYGTPNTGELFF; DNA: TGTGCCAGCAGTTACGGGACACCGAACACCGGGGAGCTGTTTTTT
D: TRBD1; V: TRBV30; J: TRBJ1-6; length: 14; size: NA; CDR3: CAWSYEGAGSPLHF; DNA: TGTGCCTGGAGTTACGAGGGGGCGGGATCACCCCTCCACTTT
D: NA; V: TRBV5-1; J: TRBJ2-5; length: 16; size: NA; CDR3: CASSLGHLGYQETQYF; DNA: TGCGCCAGCAGCTTGGGGCATCTGGGATATCAGGAGACCCAGTACTTC
D: TRBD1; V: TRBV7-7; J: TRBJ1-4; length: 13; size: NA; CDR3: CASSKGQYEKLFF; DNA: TGTGCTAGCAGCAAGGGACAGTATGAAAAACTGTTTTTT
D: NA; V: TRBV10-1; J: TRBJ2-6; length: 16; size: NA; CDR3: CASSAPGQPGANVLTF; DNA: TGCGCCAGCAGTGCTCCAGGACAGCCTGGGGCCAACGTCCTGACTTTC
D: TRBD1; V: TRBV6-6; J: TRBJ1-2; length: 15; size: NA; CDR3: CASSPRQGSGYGYTF; DNA: TGTGCCAGCAGTCCTCGACAGGGCTCAGGCTATGGCTACACCTTC